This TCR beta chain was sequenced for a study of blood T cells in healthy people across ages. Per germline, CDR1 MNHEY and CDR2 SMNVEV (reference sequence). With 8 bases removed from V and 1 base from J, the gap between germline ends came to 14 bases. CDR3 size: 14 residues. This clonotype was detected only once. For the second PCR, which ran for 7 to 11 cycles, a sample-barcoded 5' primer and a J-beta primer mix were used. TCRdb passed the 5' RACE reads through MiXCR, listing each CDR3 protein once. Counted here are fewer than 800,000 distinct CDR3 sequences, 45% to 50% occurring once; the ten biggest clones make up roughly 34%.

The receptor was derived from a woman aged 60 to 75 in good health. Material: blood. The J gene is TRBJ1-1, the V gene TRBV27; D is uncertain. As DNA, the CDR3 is TGTGCCAGCCGAAATCTGGGTACGAACACTGAAGCTTTCTTT. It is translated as CASRNLGTNTEAFF.